This is a list of T cell receptor beta chains from one sample in a study of CD8+ T cells in alopecia areata. Assay: immunoSEQ multiplex PCR; the TCRdb copy retains only in-frame clones and omits some. The table includes some 200,000 clones, nearly 60% detected once. The sample consisted of CD4+ T cells sorted from blood, taken at week 24, from a patient treated with tofacitinib. The origin of the receptors is a human donor with alopecia areata. Each CDR3 is given with its conserved first and last residue. Fields, in order: V gene, D gene, clone size, J gene, CDR3 DNA, CDR3 protein. A D gene is named only where the DNA matches it firmly. Clone size, where shown, is once, few, many, or a class for clones that have expanded.

V: TRBV30
D: TRBD1
size: -
J: TRBJ1-2
DNA: TGTGCCTGGAGTGTACGACAGGGGAACTATGGCTACACCTTC
CDR3: CAWSVRQGNYGYTF

V: TRBV5-1
D: TRBD1
size: -
J: TRBJ2-5
DNA: TGCGCCAGCACAACGACAGGGGGAACCCAAGAGACCCAGTACTTC
CDR3: CASTTTGGTQETQYF

V: TRBV2
D: TRBD1
size: -
J: TRBJ1-2
DNA: TGTGCCAGCAGTCTGGGGGACAGGGGGAACTATGGCTACACCTTC
CDR3: CASSLGDRGNYGYTF

V: TRBV6-5
D: TRBD1
size: -
J: TRBJ1-1
DNA: TGTGCCAGCAGCCGGACAGGGGATGAAGCTTTCTTT
CDR3: CASSRTGDEAFF

V: TRBV28
D: TRBD1
size: -
J: TRBJ2-7
DNA: TGTGCCAGCCTAGGACAGGGGGCATTGTACGAGCAGTACTTC
CDR3: CASLGQGALYEQYF

V: TRBV6-5
D: TRBD1
size: -
J: TRBJ2-4
DNA: TGTGCCAGCAGTCCCGGGACAGACATTCAGTACTTC
CDR3: CASSPGTDIQYF

V: TRBV6-1
D: -
size: -
J: TRBJ1-2
DNA: TGTGCCAGCAGTGAATCGTCAACTAACTATGGCTACACCTTC
CDR3: CASSESSTNYGYTF

V: TRBV30
D: -
size: -
J: TRBJ2-3
DNA: TGTGCCTGGAGTGGGGGTATGGATACGCAGTATTTT
CDR3: CAWSGGMDTQYF

V: TRBV29-1
D: -
size: few
J: TRBJ2-7
DNA: TGCAGCGTTGAAGATAGCCGGGATTCCTACGAGCAGTACTTC
CDR3: CSVEDSRDSYEQYF

V: TRBV6-1
D: -
size: once
J: TRBJ2-7
DNA: TGTGCCAGCAGAAACCACGGTGGGGGCAGTGAGCAGTACTTC
CDR3: CASRNHGGGSEQYF

V: TRBV29-1
D: TRBD2
size: few
J: TRBJ2-5
DNA: TGCAGCGTTGAGGGAGGGAATGGAGAGACCCAGTACTTC
CDR3: CSVEGGNGETQYF

V: TRBV6-5
D: -
size: few
J: TRBJ2-2
DNA: TGTGCCAGCCGCGGGGGCTTCGGGGAGCTGTTTTTT
CDR3: CASRGGFGELFF